A selection of T cell receptor beta chains follows, all from one sample in a study of long-term antiretroviral therapy in people with HIV. The method was immunoSEQ multiplex PCR; TCRdb's version includes in-frame clones alone and lacks a portion of them. The data show about 48,000 clones, around 80% seen once. This sample comprised unsorted PBMCs, obtained 0.8 years after starting antiretroviral therapy. The receptors were gathered from a woman aged 18 to 35 with HIV. Each CDR3 is given with its conserved first and last residue. The order of the fields is V gene, CDR3 length, J gene, CDR3 protein.

>TRBV4-1|12|TRBJ2-1
CASSGRGNEQFF
>TRBV29-1|14|TRBJ2-7
CSVVAAADRYEQYF
>TRBV5-1|15|TRBJ2-2
CASSWAAGSTGELFF
>TRBV5-6|18|TRBJ2-6
CASSLFPGLLSGANVLTF
>TRBV28|14|TRBJ2-7
CASSDRDRAYEQYF
>TRBV28|12|TRBJ1-1
CASRISGVEAFF
>TRBV9|15|TRBJ2-5
CASSVVSWYQETQYF
>TRBV28|17|TRBJ2-6
CASISLGTLSGANVLTF
>TRBV7-3|15|TRBJ2-7
CASSLGSGNSYEQYF
>TRBV9|14|TRBJ2-1
CASSVGGSYNEQFF
>TRBV25-1|18|TRBJ2-7
CASSEKRGDRGSSYEQYF
>TRBV28|15|TRBJ1-5
CASFPHGVSNQPQHF
>TRBV5-1|14|TRBJ2-2
CASSLPGNTGELFF
>TRBV25-1|14|TRBJ1-1
CASSVGRMNTEAFF
>TRBV7-2|14|TRBJ2-1
CASTIRRGRNEQFF
>TRBV5-6|14|TRBJ2-7
CASSLGGQSYEQYF
>TRBV15|13|TRBJ1-5
CATSRAPPQPQHF
>TRBV9|15|TRBJ1-3
CASSPGGSPGNTIYF
>TRBV4-3|14|TRBJ1-2
CASSEDGDSYGYTF
>TRBV7-9|18|TRBJ2-6
CASSLARALGGRANVLTF
>TRBV10-1|17|TRBJ1-1
CASSGDRGLSSNTEAFF
>TRBV5-7|16|TRBJ2-7
CASSRRGRTSPDWQYF
>TRBV27|15|TRBJ2-1
CASSSSGDSYNEQFF
>TRBV4-3|13|TRBJ1-1
CASSQEVGREAFF
>TRBV9|17|TRBJ1-2
CASSSVADTRSPYGYTF
>TRBV13|15|TRBJ2-2
CASSLGTARTGELFF
>TRBV18|15|TRBJ2-7
CASSPKGLAGVEQYF
>TRBV18|17|TRBJ2-7
CASSLGTGTPSSYEQYF
>TRBV27|16|TRBJ2-3
CASSRGAGGGRDTQYF
>TRBV7-2|13|TRBJ1-5
CASSRTGEQPQHF
>TRBV28|14|TRBJ2-7
CASSLGRRGSEQYF
>TRBV9|15|TRBJ2-3
CASSVGARLTDTQYF
>TRBV9|14|TRBJ1-4
CASSPRTGGDLLFF
>TRBV25-1|14|TRBJ1-5
CASGGQGDHQPQHF
>TRBV7-2|16|TRBJ1-5
CASSLELGQGRQPQHF
>TRBV19|14|TRBJ1-3
CASGKGNSGNTIYF